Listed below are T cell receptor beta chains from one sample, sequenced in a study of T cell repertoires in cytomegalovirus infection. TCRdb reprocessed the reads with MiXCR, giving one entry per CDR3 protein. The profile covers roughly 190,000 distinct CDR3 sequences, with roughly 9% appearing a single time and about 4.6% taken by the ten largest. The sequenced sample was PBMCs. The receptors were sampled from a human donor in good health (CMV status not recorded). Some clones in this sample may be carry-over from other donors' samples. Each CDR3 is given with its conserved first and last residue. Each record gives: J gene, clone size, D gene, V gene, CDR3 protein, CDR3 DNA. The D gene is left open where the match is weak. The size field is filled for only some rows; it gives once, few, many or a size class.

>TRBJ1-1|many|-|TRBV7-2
CASSLAWGSKHTEAFF
TGTGCCAGCAGCTTAGCGTGGGGCAGCAAACACACTGAAGCTTTCTTT
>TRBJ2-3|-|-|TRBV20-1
CSAQPGAGTQYF
TGCAGTGCTCAGCCGGGGGCCGGTACGCAGTATTTT
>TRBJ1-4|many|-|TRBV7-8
CASRTGVAGGEKLFF
TGTGCCAGCAGGACCGGAGTGGCGGGCGGAGAAAAACTGTTTTTT
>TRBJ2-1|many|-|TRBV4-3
CASSQDLSAVGYNEQFF
TGCGCCAGCAGCCAAGATCTAAGCGCGGTGGGGTACAATGAGCAGTTCTTC
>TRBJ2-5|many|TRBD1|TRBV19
CASHRDSPFQETQYF
TGTGCCAGTCACCGGGACAGCCCTTTCCAAGAGACCCAGTACTTC
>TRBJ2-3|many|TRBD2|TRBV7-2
CASSLAGYGSGRTDTQYF
TGTGCCAGCAGCTTAGCTGGGTATGGGAGCGGGAGGACAGATACGCAGTATTTT
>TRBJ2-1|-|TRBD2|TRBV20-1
CSARDRLAGVTNEQFF
TGCAGTGCTAGAGATCGATTAGCGGGAGTGACCAATGAGCAGTTCTTC
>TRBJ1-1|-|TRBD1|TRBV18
CASSPRDRAEAFF
TGTGCCAGCTCACCCCGGGACAGGGCTGAAGCTTTCTTT
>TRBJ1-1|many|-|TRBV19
CASSPARQNTEAFF
TGTGCCAGTAGTCCTGCGAGACAGAACACTGAAGCTTTCTTT
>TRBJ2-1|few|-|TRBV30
CALSQGLAVPNEQFF
TGTGCCTTGTCTCAAGGGTTAGCGGTCCCCAATGAGCAGTTCTTC
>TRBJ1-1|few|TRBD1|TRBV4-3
CASSQADRVGTEAFF
TGCGCCAGCAGCCAAGCGGACAGGGTTGGCACTGAAGCTTTCTTT
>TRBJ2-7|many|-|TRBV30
CAWSPSLGYEQYF
TGTGCCTGGAGTCCCTCGTTGGGATACGAGCAGTACTTC
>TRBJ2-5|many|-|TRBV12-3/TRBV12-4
CASRLGVDQETQYF
TGTGCCAGCAGATTAGGGGTGGACCAAGAGACCCAGTACTTC
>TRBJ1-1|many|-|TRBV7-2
CASSERTGGTEAFF
TGTGCCAGCAGCGAGAGGACGGGAGGGACTGAAGCTTTCTTT
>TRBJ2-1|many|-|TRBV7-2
CASSLVSGQYNEQFF
TGTGCCAGCAGCTTAGTGTCGGGGCAGTACAATGAGCAGTTCTTC
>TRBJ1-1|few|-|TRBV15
CATGNWRGDTEAFF
TGTGCCACCGGAAATTGGCGGGGGGACACTGAAGCTTTCTTT
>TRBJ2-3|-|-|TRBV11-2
CASSLSPGADTQYF
TGTGCCAGCAGCCTTAGTCCAGGGGCAGATACGCAGTATTTT
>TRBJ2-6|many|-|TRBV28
CASSLGPDSGANVLTF
TGTGCCAGCAGTTTGGGTCCGGACTCTGGGGCCAACGTCCTGACTTTC
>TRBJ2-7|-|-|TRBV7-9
CASSLVSGVNYEQYF
TGTGCCAGCAGCTTAGTGTCTGGCGTAAACTACGAGCAGTACTTC
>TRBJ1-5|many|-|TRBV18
CASSLGPGSNQPQHF
TGTGCCAGCTCTCTCGGACCCGGCTCCAATCAGCCCCAGCATTTT
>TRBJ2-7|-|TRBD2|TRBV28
CVSSTAGGGNEQYF
TGTGTCAGCAGTACAGCGGGAGGCGGCAACGAGCAGTACTTC
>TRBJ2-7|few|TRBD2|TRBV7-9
CASSSRTSGSSYEQYF
TGTGCCAGCAGCTCCCGGACTAGCGGGAGTTCCTACGAGCAGTACTTC
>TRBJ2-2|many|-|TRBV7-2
CASSPLSAGQGELFF
TGTGCCAGCAGCCCCCTGTCCGCGGGGCAAGGGGAGCTGTTTTTT
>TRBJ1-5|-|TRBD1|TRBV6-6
CASTPTGGQPQHF
TGTGCCAGCACCCCGACAGGGGGGCAGCCCCAGCATTTT